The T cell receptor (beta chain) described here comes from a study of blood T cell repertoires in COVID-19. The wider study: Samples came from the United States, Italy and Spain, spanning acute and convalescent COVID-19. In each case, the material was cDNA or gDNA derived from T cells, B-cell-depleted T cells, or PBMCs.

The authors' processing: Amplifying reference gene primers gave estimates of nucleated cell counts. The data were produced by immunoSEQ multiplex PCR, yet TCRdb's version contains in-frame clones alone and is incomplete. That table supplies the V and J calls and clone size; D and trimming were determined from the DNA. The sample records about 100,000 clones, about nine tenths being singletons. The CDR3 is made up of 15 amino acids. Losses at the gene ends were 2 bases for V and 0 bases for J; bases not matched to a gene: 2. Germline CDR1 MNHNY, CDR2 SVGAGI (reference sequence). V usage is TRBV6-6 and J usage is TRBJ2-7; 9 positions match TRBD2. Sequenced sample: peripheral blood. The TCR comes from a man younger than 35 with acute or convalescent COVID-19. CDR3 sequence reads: CASSYGSGSSYEQYF. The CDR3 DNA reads TGTGCCAGCAGTTACGGTAGCGGGAGCTCCTACGAGCAGTACTTC.